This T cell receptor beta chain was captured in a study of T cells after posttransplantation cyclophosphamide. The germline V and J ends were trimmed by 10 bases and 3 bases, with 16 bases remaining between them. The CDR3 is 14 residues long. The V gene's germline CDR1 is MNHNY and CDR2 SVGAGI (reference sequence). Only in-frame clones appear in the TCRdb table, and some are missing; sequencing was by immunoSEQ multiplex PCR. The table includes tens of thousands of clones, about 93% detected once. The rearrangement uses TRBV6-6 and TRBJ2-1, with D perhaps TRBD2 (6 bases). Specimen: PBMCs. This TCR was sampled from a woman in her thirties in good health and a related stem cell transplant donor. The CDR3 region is CAIRPTGSYNEQFF. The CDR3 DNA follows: TGTGCCATCAGACCAACCGGGAGCTACAATGAGCAGTTCTTC.